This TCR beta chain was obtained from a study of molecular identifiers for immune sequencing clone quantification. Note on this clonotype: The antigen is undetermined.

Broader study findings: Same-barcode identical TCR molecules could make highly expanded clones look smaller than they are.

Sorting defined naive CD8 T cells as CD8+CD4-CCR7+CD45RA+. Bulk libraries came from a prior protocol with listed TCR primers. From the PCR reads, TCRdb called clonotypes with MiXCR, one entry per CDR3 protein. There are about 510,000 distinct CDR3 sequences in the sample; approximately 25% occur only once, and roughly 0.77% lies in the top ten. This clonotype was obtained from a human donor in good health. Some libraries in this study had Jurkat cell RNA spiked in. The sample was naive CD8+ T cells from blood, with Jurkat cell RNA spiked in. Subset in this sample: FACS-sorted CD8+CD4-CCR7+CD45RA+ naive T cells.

CDR3 nucleotides: TGTGCCAGCAAAGGGACATCGAGGAAGTATTCACCCCTCCACTTT. Its protein product is CASKGTSRKYSPLHF. The rearrangement links TRBV6-5 to TRBJ1-6, with a possible D match to TRBD1 (6 bases). Germline V CDR1 and CDR2: MNHEY, SVGAGI. The CDR3 length is 15 residues. The germline V and J ends were trimmed by 7 bases and 8 bases, with 18 bases remaining between them.